The present T cell receptor beta chain was sequenced within a study of response to subunit inactivated influenza vaccine. General study results and limits: The study's authors posited that every seasonal influenza vaccination enlists few new T cells.

TCRdb re-derived calls from the RT-PCR reads in MiXCR, one entry per CDR3 protein. The profile shows under 950,000 distinct CDR3 sequences, around 21% of them singletons. V was clipped by 2 bases and J by 3 bases; unmatched bases: 6. This CDR3 spans 16 amino acids. Note on this clonotype: Its specificity is unknown.

The starting material was PBMCs from blood, obtained approximately 5 days after vaccination. The TCR sequence derives from a man aged 50 or older who received an inactivated influenza vaccine. The genes are TRBV12-3 or TRBV12-4 and TRBJ2-1; TRBD2 agrees at 8 bases. In nucleotides, the CDR3 is TGTGCCAGCAGTTTACTTCCGCGGGGGGTCTACAATGAGCAGTTCTTC. The encoded protein is CASSLLPRGVYNEQFF.